This T cell receptor beta chain was recovered during a study of T-cell memory formation after mild COVID-19. Study as a whole: TCR clusters were mostly confined to one donor each. General study points: Detection of some responders pre-infection suggested pre-existing cross-reactive memory T cells participated. Later expanders leaned CD4+, whereas clones that contracted between day 15 and 85 were balanced CD4/CD8. A second wave of clones peaked on day 37, and their SARS-CoV-2 specificity went unconfirmed.

TCRdb fed the 5' RACE reads into MiXCR, producing one record per CDR3 protein. The sample consists of approximately 250,000 distinct CDR3 sequences, over 15% of them appearing once. CDR1 is SGHRS and CDR2 is YFSETQ in the germline V gene. The CDR3 totals 16 residues. V lost 3 bases and J 9 bases, leaving 19 bases between the germline ends. As to this clonotype: What it binds is not known.

The chain is built from TRBV5-1 and TRBJ1-6, with unresolved D. The receptor comes from a man younger than 30 who had mild COVID-19 (a few samples of this study predate the infection). Cell type and time point are not known. The sequencing sample was made of PBMCs or a T cell subset sorted from them (not recorded which). The CDR3 protein is CASSWGMANPSSPLHF. The CDR3 nucleotides read TGCGCCAGCAGCTGGGGTATGGCAAACCCCAGTTCACCCCTCCACTTT.